Shown below are 14 T cell receptor beta chains from a single sample sequenced in a study of cytomegalovirus exposure and HLA in healthy donors. The PCR had 60 Vbeta and 13 Jbeta primers. Only in-frame clones appear in the TCRdb table, and some are missing; sequencing was by immunoSEQ multiplex PCR. The data show some 120,000 clones, 73% seen once. The sample taken for sequencing was PBMCs. These receptors all come from a woman aged 40 to 55 in good health and CMV-seronegative.

This chain links TRBV2 with TRBJ2-1; TRBD1 might be the D (6 bases). Germline CDR1 SNHLY, CDR2 FYNNEI. The CDR3 extends over 13 amino acids. Deletions cut 4 bases from V and 6 bases from J, with 10 bases between. The chain's CDR3 is CASSVLGGNEQFF. The DNA of the CDR3 is TGTGCCAGCAGTGTATTAGGGGGCAATGAGCAGTTCTTC.

In regard to this clone: At one boundary the junction diverges from the germline segment, which might be a read error. The chain is built from TRBV7-9 and TRBJ1-5; unclear D gene. Germline CDR1 SEHNR, CDR2 FQNEAQ (reference sequence). There are 13 residues in the CDR3. CDR3 amino acids: CSSSFEGNQPQHF. CDR3 in DNA: TGTTCCAGCAGCTTTGAGGGAAATCAGCCCCAGCATTTT.

V gene TRBV5-1 combines with J gene TRBJ2-5; D possibly corresponds to TRBD1 (5 bases). V lost 0 bases, J lost 5 bases, and 20 bases lay in between. Germline values: CDR1 SGHRS, CDR2 YFSETQ. The length of the CDR3 is 17 residues. The CDR3 DNA reads TGCGCCAGCAGCTTGGATGCCGGCTACAGGCTTTCCGAGACCCAGTACTTC. As protein: CASSLDAGYRLSETQYF.

This clone was seen a few times. The rearrangement links TRBV4-3 to TRBJ2-2; D perhaps matches TRBD1 (5 bases). Germline V gene sequence: CDR1 LGHNA, CDR2 YSLEER. Trimming pared 4 bases from V and 0 bases from J, leaving 12 bases between. The length of the CDR3 is 16 residues. The CDR3 coding sequence is TGCGCCAGCAGCCCCTTGGGGCTACCGAACACCGGGGAGCTGTTTTTT. Its protein is CASSPLGLPNTGELFF.

The chain links TRBV28 to TRBJ2-7; 10 nucleotides agree with TRBD2. This CDR3 contains 16 residues. The J segment lost 1 base and the V segment lost 3 bases, leaving 6 bases of the junction unmatched. CDR1 and CDR2 (germline): MDHEN, SYDVKM. CDR3 in amino acids: CASSFLGTSASYEQYF. DNA of the CDR3: TGTGCCAGCAGTTTTCTAGGGACTAGCGCATCCTACGAGCAGTACTTC.

This clone was seen just once. The CDR3 region is CASSLTGNEKLFF. In nucleotides, the CDR3 is TGCGCCAGCAGCCTAACAGGGAATGAAAAACTGTTTTTT. V gene TRBV4-1 combines with J gene TRBJ1-4; D may be TRBD1 (6 bases). Germline CDR1 MGHRA, CDR2 YSYEKL. V was clipped by 4 bases and J by 5 bases, with 8 bases between them. This CDR3 is built from 13 residues.

The rearrangement uses TRBV11-2 and TRBJ1-2; 8 bases fit TRBD1. V lost 5 bases to trimming and J lost 13 bases; unmatched junction nucleotides: 12. CDR1 SGHAT and CDR2 FQNNGV come from the germline V gene. The CDR3 sequence is 13 residues long. This CDR3 reads CASSKGQVRDPTF. DNA of the CDR3: TGTGCCAGCAGCAAGGGACAGGTCCGAGATCCCACCTTC.

This chain connects TRBV11-2 to TRBJ2-1, with D tentatively TRBD2 (5 bases). The germline V and J ends were trimmed by 4 bases and 6 bases, with 16 bases remaining between them. CDR1 SGHAT and CDR2 FQNNGV come from the germline V gene. CDR3 size: 15 residues. DNA of the CDR3: TGTGCCAGCAGCTCCCGGAGCGGAGGCTCCAATGAGCAGTTCTTC. It yields the protein CASSSRSGGSNEQFF.

The rearrangement joins TRBV5-1 to TRBJ2-2; 7 bases line up with TRBD1. Germline CDR1 is SGHRS and CDR2 is YFSETQ. The ends lost 5 bases at V and 3 bases at J; junction bases unmatched: 7. The CDR3 totals 15 residues. The CDR3 DNA follows: TGCGCCAGCAGAAAGGGGGCCGGAGACACCGGGGAGCTGTTTTTT. This gives the protein CASRKGAGDTGELFF.

The chain combines TRBV2 with TRBJ2-1; TRBD2 might be the D (6 bases). CDR1 and CDR2 from the germline V gene are SNHLY and FYNNEI. The CDR3 is 13 residues long. Trimming left V 6 bases short and J 5 bases short, with 11 bases between. The CDR3 DNA follows: TGTGCCAGCAGGAGGGAGGTGGACAATGAGCAGTTCTTC. Its protein is CASRREVDNEQFF.

This clone showed up just once. The rearrangement joins TRBV6-5 to TRBJ2-7; tentatively, D is TRBD2 (5 bases). This CDR3 spans 15 amino acids. CDR1 is MNHEY, CDR2 SVGAGI, per germline. The V and J ends lost 4 bases and 6 bases respectively, with 19 bases between them. The chain's CDR3 is CASSSDSSLSGEQYF. The CDR3 nucleotides read TGTGCCAGCAGTTCGGACTCATCGCTCTCTGGCGAGCAGTACTTC.

This chain connects TRBV18 to TRBJ1-1; no firm D call. The V gene's germline CDR1 is KGHSH and CDR2 LQKENI. V was clipped by 5 bases and J by 6 bases, with 16 bases between them. This CDR3 spans 14 amino acids. CDR3 sequence reads: CASSSADGGPEAFF. The CDR3 DNA is TGTGCCAGCTCATCAGCGGATGGTGGGCCTGAAGCTTTCTTT.

This clone has just a few counts. This sequence joins TRBV5-1 and TRBJ2-6; D not resolved. This CDR3 comprises 16 residues. CDR1 is SGHRS, CDR2 YFSETQ, per germline. V dropped 1 base and J dropped 0 bases, with 8 bases sitting between them. The CDR3 DNA reads TGCGCCAGCAGCTTGCAGTGGAGCTCTGGGGCCAACGTCCTGACTTTC. It is translated as CASSLQWSSGANVLTF.

The gene calls are TRBV29-1 and TRBJ2-6, with TRBD1 matching over 7 bases. Germline lookup yields CDR1 SQVTM and CDR2 ANQGSEA. This CDR3 contains 19 residues. The V segment lost 3 bases and the J segment 5 bases; nucleotides outside the gene matches: 19. This chain's CDR3 is CSVEVAPGQDSGRANVLTF. The DNA of the CDR3 is TGCAGCGTTGAGGTCGCCCCCGGACAGGACTCCGGGCGGGCCAACGTCCTGACTTTC.